This T cell receptor (beta chain) was profiled in a study of blood T cells in healthy people across ages (dated by TCRdb to about 2015). The study in broad terms: Template switching captured roughly one uniquely barcoded TCR beta cDNA molecule per two T cells in model experiments. For two donors (one aged 18 to 29 and one aged 80 or older), the study analyzed two additional independent replicas of 1 million unique cDNA reads from the same blood draw. The donors were divided into four age groups: young (average approximately 16 years), middle-aged (about 39), aged (under 70) and long-lived (82). To track age-related changes in TCR beta repertoire diversity, the study relied on deep sequencing normalized with unique cDNA molecular identifiers. Overall results and qualifications from the work: The long-lived group showed more naive CD4+ T cells, fewer expanded clones and increased TCR diversity than the aged group, suggesting age selection. Since profiling was done on bulk unsorted PBMCs, naive and antigen-experienced compartments could not be conclusively compared. The CMV infection status of donors was not known, potentially confounding age-related changes in expanded clonotypes. As age increased, observed TCR beta diversity per million T cells dropped in a roughly linear way, and a significant reduction was already evident by age about 40. Estimates of total diversity from one million sequenced T cells were regarded as lower bounds and underestimates. There was a strong correlation between observed TCR beta diversity and the percentage of naive T cells measured by flow cytometry.

CDR1 and CDR2, per the germline V gene (reference sequence), are DFQATT and SNEGSKA. The junction shows trimming of 6 bases on V and 6 bases on J, plus 11 bases between the germline ends. Spanning cysteine to phenylalanine, the CDR3 consists of 11 amino acids. Only the CDR3 portion is preserved as DNA: 33 bases, with reading frame beginning at the first base. The library was prepared using 5' RACE. The instrument was an Illumina HiSeq 2500. A second PCR of about 7 to 12 cycles was run with a J-beta primer mix and a sample-barcoded 5' primer. Each TCR beta cDNA molecule received a unique molecular identifier from a template-switch 5' adaptor carrying 12 random nucleotides. Each sample yielded at least 2.5 million CDR3-containing paired-end reads. First-strand cDNA synthesis was performed from all RNA using the Mint cDNA synthesis kit, with priming by a TRBC-specific oligonucleotide. All cDNA was treated with uracil-DNA glycosylase and then went through a first 18-cycle PCR with the universal primers M1SS and BC2_uni_R. The authors' pipeline ran thus. For normalization, 1 million high-quality reads, each with a distinct molecular identifier, were randomly selected from each sample. Reads sharing molecular identifiers were discarded rather than binned into consensus sequences. MiTCR, with a Q25 quality threshold and the strictest error-elimination algorithm, was used for CDR3 identification, clonotype clustering and error correction. Lower-bound total TCR beta diversity was estimated with a nonparametric unseen species model using Euler transformation. The public reads were run again by TCRdb, first through fastp at Q25 and then through MiXCR, and only productive beta chains were kept. One record per CDR3 amino acid sequence lists the most common genes and DNA. The V and J calls, along with clone size, are taken from TCRdb and not from the paper's own processing. The sample has roughly 1 million distinct CDR3 sequences on record, 20% to 25% of them singletons. The top ten clones comprise less than 0.85% of the sample.

The donors were roughly 39 Caucasian individuals from Russia, aged roughly 6 to 100 years, who were systemically healthy. Each donor gave ten milliliters of peripheral blood, collected into EDTA-treated Vacutainer tubes. Ficoll-Paque density-gradient centrifugation was used to isolate PBMCs, with at least 7 million obtained per sample. Trizol reagent was used to extract total RNA from PBMCs, with at least 5.5 micrograms per sample. The percentages of naive CD45RAhigh/CD27high T cells were determined by flow cytometry on a PBMC aliquot from every donor. A remark on this clonotype: No antigen is known for it. The record has no base qualities; no much larger clone is one base away.

The sample was also reused in another study, on T cells of mothers and their children. Drawing on the second study: Nine systemically healthy Caucasian individuals, comprising three mothers and their six children, were included as donors. cDNA synthesis consumed the entire amount of extracted RNA, loaded at approximately 1.6 ug RNA in each 15 ul reaction. In the second PCR, sample barcodes and 2-4 random nucleotides were introduced via the M1S primer. Over 9 million TCR beta CDR3 reads came from each mother, compared with approximately 3.1 million reads from each child. Thymic selection shapes the output of TCR recombination in a similar way in related and unrelated pairs, and inherited differences have a minor effect. Normalized repertoire overlap in related mother-child pairs was always slightly higher than in unrelated mother-child pairs, but the difference was never significant. No persistent microchimeric T cell clones were found, with a detection sensitivity of roughly 100 clones per million clonotypes. The study used deep NGS to compare TCR beta repertoires of mothers and children, seeking features distinguishing related mother-child pairs from unrelated individuals. Mothers averaged about 40 +/- 4 years of age and children averaged around 10 +/- 4 years. After adapter ligation was performed with NEBNext reagents, the libraries were sequenced on an Illumina HiSeq 2000 with 100+100 nt paired-end reads. To prevent cross-contamination, the mother and child libraries were prepared a month apart and were sequenced in separate runs. Each donor had between about 450,000 and 2,100,000 distinct TCR beta clonotypes identified. Naive TCR beta clonotypes were estimated from low-frequency clonotypes matched to each donor's FACS-determined naive share, without sorting.

The source of this sequence is a girl aged 2-10 years in good health. What was sequenced was blood. The sequence is built from TRBV20-1 and TRBJ1-2, and perhaps TRBD1 as D gene, on 6 matching bases. The CDR3 in this case is CSAPSGDGYTF. The sequence in DNA is TGCAGTGCGCCATCAGGGGATGGCTACACCTTC.